One sample yielded the 6 T cell receptor beta chains listed below, sequenced in a study of cytomegalovirus exposure and HLA in healthy donors. Primers: 60 Vbeta forward and 13 Jbeta reverse. TCRdb's table, derived via immunoSEQ multiplex PCR, lists solely in-frame clones and lacks some. The data hold about 61,000 clones, with 89% observed a single time. Sequences were obtained from PBMCs. The origin of the receptors is a young man in good health and CMV-seropositive.

The genes are TRBV7-2 and TRBJ1-1; 8 nucleotides agree with TRBD1. V shed 1 base and J 8 bases; nucleotides not matched to a gene: 9. Germline values: CDR1 SGHTA, CDR2 FQGNSA. This CDR3 spans 15 amino acids. CDR3 loop: CASSLVGGQAQEAFF. In DNA, the CDR3 is TGTGCCAGCAGCTTAGTGGGGGGACAGGCCCAGGAAGCTTTCTTT.

This clone showed up just once. The rearrangement links TRBV2 to TRBJ2-3, with 10 bases fitting TRBD2. Germline assignment: CDR1 SNHLY and CDR2 FYNNEI. CDR3 length: 16 residues. Germline trimming cut 7 bases from V and 4 bases from J; bases unmatched to any gene: 11. The CDR3 region has the DNA TGTGCCAGCATTCGTTTGCTAGCGGGAGAGTCAGATACGCAGTATTTT. As protein: CASIRLLAGESDTQYF.

The V and J genes are TRBV20-1 and TRBJ2-1; TRBD1 aligns across 7 bases. Germline loops: CDR1 DFQATT, CDR2 SNEGSKA (reference sequence). The CDR3 is 11 amino acids. Trimming at V came to 6 bases and at J to 16 bases, leaving 12 bases not matched to a gene. The CDR3 region is CSAPHQGVGFF. The CDR3 nucleotides are TGCAGTGCCCCCCACCAGGGGGTAGGATTCTTC.

The V gene is TRBV7-9, the J gene TRBJ1-1; 10 bases map to TRBD1. V gave up 5 bases and J gave up 11 bases; unmatched junction bases: 8. Germline CDR1 reads SEHNR; CDR2 reads FQNEAQ (reference sequence). This CDR3 spans 13 amino acids. As DNA, the CDR3 is TGTGCCAGCAGCAGCCGGGACAGGGGATTGGCTTTCTTT. It codes for CASSSRDRGLAFF.

The chain employs TRBV7-2 and TRBJ2-1; D is possibly TRBD2 (6 bases). Germline V lookup: CDR1 SGHTA, CDR2 FQGNSA. CDR3 length: 13 residues. V lost 3 bases and J lost 10, with 13 bases in between. The CDR3 region is CASSFGGGGEQFF. DNA of the CDR3: TGTGCCAGCAGCTTTGGGGGAGGAGGCGAGCAGTTCTTC.

The chain is built from TRBV10-3 and TRBJ2-7; 10 bases agree with TRBD1. The V segment lost 2 bases and the J segment 2 bases; nucleotides outside the gene matches: 0. The CDR3 consists of 14 residues. The V gene's germline CDR1 is ENHRY and CDR2 SYGVKD. CDR3 in DNA: TGTGCCATCAGTGAGGACAGGGGGCCCTACGAGCAGTACTTC. It is translated as CAISEDRGPYEQYF.